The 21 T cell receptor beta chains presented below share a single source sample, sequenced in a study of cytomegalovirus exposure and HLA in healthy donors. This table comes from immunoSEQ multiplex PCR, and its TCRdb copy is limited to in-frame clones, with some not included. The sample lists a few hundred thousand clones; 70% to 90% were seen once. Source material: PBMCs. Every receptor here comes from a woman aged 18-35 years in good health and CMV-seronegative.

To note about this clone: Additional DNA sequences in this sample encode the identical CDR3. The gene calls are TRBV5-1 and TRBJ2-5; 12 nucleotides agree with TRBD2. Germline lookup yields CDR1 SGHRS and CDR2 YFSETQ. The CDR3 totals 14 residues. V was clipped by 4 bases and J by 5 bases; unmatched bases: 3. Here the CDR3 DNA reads TGCGCCAGCAGCCTCGGGACTAGCGGGGAGACCCAGTACTTC. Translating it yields CASSLGTSGETQYF.

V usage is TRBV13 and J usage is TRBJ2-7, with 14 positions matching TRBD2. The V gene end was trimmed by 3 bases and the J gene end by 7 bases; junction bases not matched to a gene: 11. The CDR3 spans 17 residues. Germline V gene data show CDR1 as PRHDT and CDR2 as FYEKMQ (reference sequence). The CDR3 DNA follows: TGTGCCAGCAGCTTTGGGAGACTAGCGGGAGGGCCACGGGAGCAGTACTTC. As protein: CASSFGRLAGGPREQYF. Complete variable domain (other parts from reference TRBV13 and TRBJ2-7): AAGVIQSPRHLIKEKRETATLKCYPIPRHDTVYWYQQGPGQDPQFLISFYEKMQSDKGSIPDRFSAQQFSDYHSELNMSSLELGDSALYFCASSFGRLAGGPREQYFGPGTRLTVT.

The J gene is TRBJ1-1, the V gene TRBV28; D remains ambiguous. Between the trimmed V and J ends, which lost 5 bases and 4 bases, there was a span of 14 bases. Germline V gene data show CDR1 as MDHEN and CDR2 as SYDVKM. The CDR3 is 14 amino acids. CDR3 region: CASSLLEDSTEAFF. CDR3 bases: TGTGCCAGCAGTCTGCTCGAGGATTCCACTGAAGCTTTCTTT.

Written as DNA, the CDR3 is TGTGCCAGCGGGGAGGGGCGGGAAGTTCAAGAGACCCAGTACTTC. Protein sequence: CASGEGREVQETQYF. The chain couples TRBV2 to TRBJ2-5; 7 bases agree with TRBD2. Germline CDR1 is SNHLY and CDR2 is FYNNEI. The V gene end was trimmed by 8 bases and the J gene end by 2 bases; junction bases not matched to a gene: 11. The CDR3 has 15 residues.

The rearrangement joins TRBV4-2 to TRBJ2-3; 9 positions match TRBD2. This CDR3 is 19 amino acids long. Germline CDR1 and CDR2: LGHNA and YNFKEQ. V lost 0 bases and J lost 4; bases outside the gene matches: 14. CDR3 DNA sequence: TGTGCCAGCAGCCAAGATTACGGGGAGCGGGAGGTTGGTGCAGATACGCAGTATTTT. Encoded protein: CASSQDYGEREVGADTQYF.

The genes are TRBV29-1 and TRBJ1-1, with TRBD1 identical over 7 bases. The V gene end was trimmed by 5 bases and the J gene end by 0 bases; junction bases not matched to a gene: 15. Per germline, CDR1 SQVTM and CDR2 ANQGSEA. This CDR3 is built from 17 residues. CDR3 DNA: TGCAGCGTTACGGGGCTACACCTGGGACAGATGAACACTGAAGCTTTCTTT. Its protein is CSVTGLHLGQMNTEAFF. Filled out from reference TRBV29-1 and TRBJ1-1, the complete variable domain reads SAVISQKPSRDICQRGTSLTIQCQVDSQVTMMFWYRQQPGQSLTLIATANQGSEATYESGFVIDKFPISRPNLTFSTLTVSNMSPEDSSIYLCSVTGLHLGQMNTEAFFGQGTRLTVV.

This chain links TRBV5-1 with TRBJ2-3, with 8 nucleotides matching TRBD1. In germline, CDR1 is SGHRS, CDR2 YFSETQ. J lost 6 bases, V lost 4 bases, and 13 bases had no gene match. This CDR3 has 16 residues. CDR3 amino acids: CASSPQGAGRLDTQYF. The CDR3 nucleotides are TGCGCCAGCAGCCCCCAGGGGGCGGGAAGATTGGATACGCAGTATTTT.

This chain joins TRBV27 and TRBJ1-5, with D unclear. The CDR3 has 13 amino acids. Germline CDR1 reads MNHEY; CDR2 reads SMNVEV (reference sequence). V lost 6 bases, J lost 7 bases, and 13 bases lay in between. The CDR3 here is CASSYSSLQPQHF. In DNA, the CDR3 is TGTGCCAGCAGCTATAGTAGTTTACAGCCCCAGCATTTT.

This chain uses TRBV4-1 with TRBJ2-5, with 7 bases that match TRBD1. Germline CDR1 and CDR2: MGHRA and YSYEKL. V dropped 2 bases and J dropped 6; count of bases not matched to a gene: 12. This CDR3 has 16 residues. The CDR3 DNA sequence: TGCGCCAGCAGCCAAACCTGGGGGACAGTGGGGAAGACCCAGTACTTC. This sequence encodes CASSQTWGTVGKTQYF.

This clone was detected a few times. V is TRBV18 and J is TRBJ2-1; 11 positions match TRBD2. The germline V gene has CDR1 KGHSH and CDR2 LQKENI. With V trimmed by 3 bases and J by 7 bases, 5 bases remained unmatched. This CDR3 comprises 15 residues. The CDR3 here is CASSPASGGLNEQFF. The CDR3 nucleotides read TGTGCCAGCTCACCGGCTAGCGGGGGGCTTAATGAGCAGTTCTTC.

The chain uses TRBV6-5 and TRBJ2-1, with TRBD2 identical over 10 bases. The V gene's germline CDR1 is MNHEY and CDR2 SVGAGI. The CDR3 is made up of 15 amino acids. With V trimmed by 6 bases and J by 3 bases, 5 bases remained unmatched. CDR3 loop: CASSAGTSDYNEQFF. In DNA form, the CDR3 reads TGTGCCAGCAGCGCCGGGACTAGCGACTACAATGAGCAGTTCTTC.

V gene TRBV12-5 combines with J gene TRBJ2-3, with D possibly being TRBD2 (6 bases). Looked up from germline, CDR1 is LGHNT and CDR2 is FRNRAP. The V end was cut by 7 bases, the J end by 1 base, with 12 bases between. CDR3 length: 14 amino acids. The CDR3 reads CASAWEARTDTQYF. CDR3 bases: TGTGCTAGTGCCTGGGAGGCGCGCACAGATACGCAGTATTTT.

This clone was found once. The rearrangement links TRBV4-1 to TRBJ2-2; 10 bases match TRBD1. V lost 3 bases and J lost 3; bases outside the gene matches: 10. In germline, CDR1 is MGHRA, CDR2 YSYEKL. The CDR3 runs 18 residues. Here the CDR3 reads CASSQGTRQGAYTGELFF. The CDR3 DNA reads TGCGCCAGCAGCCAGGGTACCCGACAGGGGGCTTACACCGGGGAGCTGTTTTTT.

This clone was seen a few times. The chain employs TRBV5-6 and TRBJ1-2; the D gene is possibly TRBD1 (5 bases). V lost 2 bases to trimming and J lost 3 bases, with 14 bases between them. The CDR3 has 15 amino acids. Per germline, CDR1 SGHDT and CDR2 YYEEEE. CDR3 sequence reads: CASSLDRRSYYGYTF. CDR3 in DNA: TGTGCCAGCAGCTTAGACAGACGGAGCTACTATGGCTACACCTTC.

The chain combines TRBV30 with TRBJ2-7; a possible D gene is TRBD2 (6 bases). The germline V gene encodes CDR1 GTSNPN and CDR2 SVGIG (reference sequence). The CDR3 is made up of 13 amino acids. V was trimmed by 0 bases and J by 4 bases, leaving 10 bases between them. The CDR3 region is CAWSVGGGYEQYF. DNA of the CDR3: TGTGCCTGGAGTGTGGGGGGAGGTTACGAGCAGTACTTC.

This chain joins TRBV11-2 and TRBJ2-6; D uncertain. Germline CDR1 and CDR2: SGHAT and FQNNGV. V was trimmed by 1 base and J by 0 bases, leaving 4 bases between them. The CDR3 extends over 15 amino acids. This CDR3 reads CASSLVRSGANVLTF. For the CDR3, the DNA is TGTGCCAGCAGCTTAGTCCGCTCTGGGGCCAACGTCCTGACTTTC.

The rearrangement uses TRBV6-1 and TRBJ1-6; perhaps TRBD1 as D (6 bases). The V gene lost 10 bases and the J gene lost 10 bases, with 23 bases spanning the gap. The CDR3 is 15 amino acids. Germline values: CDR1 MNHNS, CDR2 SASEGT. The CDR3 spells CATRPNRDNGSPLHF. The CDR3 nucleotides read TGTGCCACCAGACCTAACCGGGACAACGGGTCACCCCTCCACTTT.

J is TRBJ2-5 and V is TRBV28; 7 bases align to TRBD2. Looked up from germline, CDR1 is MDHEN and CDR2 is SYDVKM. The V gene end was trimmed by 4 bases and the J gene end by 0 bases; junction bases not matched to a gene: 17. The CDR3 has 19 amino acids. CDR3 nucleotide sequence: TGTGCCAGCAGTTCTCCCCTTAGACTAGCCTCAATCGACCAAGAGACCCAGTACTTC. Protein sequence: CASSSPLRLASIDQETQYF.

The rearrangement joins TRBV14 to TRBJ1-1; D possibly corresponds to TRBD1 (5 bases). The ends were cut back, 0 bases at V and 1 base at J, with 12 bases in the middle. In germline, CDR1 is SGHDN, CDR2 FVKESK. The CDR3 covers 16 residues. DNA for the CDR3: TGTGCCAGCAGCCAAGATTGGGGGGAGGCGAACACTGAAGCTTTCTTT. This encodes CASSQDWGEANTEAFF.

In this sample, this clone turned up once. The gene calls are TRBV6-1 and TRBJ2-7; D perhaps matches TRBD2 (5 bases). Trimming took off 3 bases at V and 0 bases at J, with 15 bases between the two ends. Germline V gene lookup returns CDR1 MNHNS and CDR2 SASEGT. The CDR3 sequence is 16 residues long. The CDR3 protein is CASSEYGGGYSYEQYF. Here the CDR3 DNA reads TGTGCCAGCAGTGAGTACGGTGGAGGTTACTCCTACGAGCAGTACTTC.

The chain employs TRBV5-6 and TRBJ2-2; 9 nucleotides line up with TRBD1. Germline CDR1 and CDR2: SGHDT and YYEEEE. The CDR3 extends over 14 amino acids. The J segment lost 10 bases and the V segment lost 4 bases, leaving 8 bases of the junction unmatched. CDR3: CASSGGQGVKELFF. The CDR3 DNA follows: TGTGCCAGCAGCGGGGGACAGGGCGTGAAGGAGCTGTTTTTT.